Shown below are 9 T cell receptor beta chains from a single sample sequenced in a study of OX40 agonist ivuxolimab in advanced cancers. Libraries were prepared by immunoSEQ multiplex PCR; TCRdb keeps only in-frame clonotypes and omits some of them. The sample records tens of thousands of clones, 65% to 85% being singletons. The input for sequencing was CD4+ or CD8+ T cells sorted from blood, taken in a trial of the OX40 agonist ivuxolimab. These receptors were obtained from an adult with an advanced solid tumor such as melanoma, head and neck, liver or kidney cancer.

The chain recombines TRBV19 with TRBJ2-5; 10 nucleotides match TRBD1. After removal of 5 bases from V and 3 bases from J, the junction contained 12 bases not matched to a gene. The CDR3 runs to 17 residues. Germline loops: CDR1 LNHDA, CDR2 SQIVND (reference sequence). The CDR3 loop reads CASSPLGTGDIEETQYF. CDR3 DNA sequence: TGTGCCAGTAGTCCGCTAGGGACAGGGGATATAGAAGAGACCCAGTACTTC.

The rearrangement links TRBV5-6 to TRBJ2-3; TRBD2 matches at 12 bases. V shed 2 bases, J shed 2 bases, and the junction held 6 bases outside the gene matches. The CDR3 contains 17 residues. Germline V lookup: CDR1 SGHDT, CDR2 YYEEEE. The CDR3 here is CASSLGLAGSYTDTQYF. DNA for the CDR3: TGTGCCAGCAGCTTAGGACTAGCGGGGAGTTACACAGATACGCAGTATTTT.

The chain uses TRBV14 and TRBJ2-1, with TRBD1 matching over 7 bases. J was trimmed by 3 bases and V by 5 bases; bases with no gene match: 7. The CDR3 contains 15 residues. Germline CDR1 reads SGHDN; CDR2 reads FVKESK. The CDR3 sequence: CASSYRQGSYNEQFF. The CDR3 DNA sequence: TGTGCCAGCAGCTATCGACAGGGAAGCTACAATGAGCAGTTCTTC.

The rearrangement joins TRBV9 to TRBJ2-5; tentative D call: TRBD2 (6 bases). CDR1 and CDR2 (germline): SGDLS, YYNGEE. The CDR3 extends over 17 amino acids. The V end was cut by 0 bases, the J end by 1 base, with 16 bases between. CDR3 sequence (DNA): TGTGCCAGCAGCGTAGGGAATAGCGGAGGGATCCAAGAGACCCAGTACTTC. It encodes CASSVGNSGGIQETQYF.

The V gene is TRBV5-1, the J gene TRBJ2-1; 7 bases agree with TRBD1. The germline V gene has CDR1 SGHRS and CDR2 YFSETQ. Trimming removed 0 bases from V and 4 bases from J; junction bases left unmatched: 1. This CDR3 is built from 14 residues. CDR3 sequence reads: CASSLDRGYNEQFF. CDR3 DNA: TGCGCCAGCAGCTTGGACAGGGGATACAATGAGCAGTTCTTC.

The chain recombines TRBV10-1 with TRBJ2-4; D gene uncertain. V lost 3 bases and J lost 9, with 9 bases in between. CDR1 is WNHNN and CDR2 is SYGVQD in the germline V gene (reference sequence). The CDR3 runs to 12 residues. The CDR3 bases are TGCGCCAGCAGTGAAGGTAGAGGCATTCAGTACTTC. Amino acid sequence: CASSEGRGIQYF.

The chain recombines TRBV7-2 with TRBJ1-5; tentative D call: TRBD1 (6 bases). Germline V gives CDR1 SGHTA, CDR2 FQGNSA. This CDR3 contains 15 residues. V shed 3 bases and J shed 1 base, with 10 bases lying between them. Here the CDR3 DNA reads TGTGCCAGCAGCTTGAGAGGGGGGAGCAATCAGCCCCAGCATTTT. It encodes CASSLRGGSNQPQHF.

This rearrangement joins TRBV7-2 to TRBJ2-7; no clear D. Germline CDR1 SGHTA, CDR2 FQGNSA. V was cut by 2 bases and J by 5 bases, with 13 bases left in between. This CDR3 is 14 amino acids long. The DNA for the CDR3 is TGTGCCAGCAGCTTATACCCGTTGCTGCACGAGCAGTACTTC. Its protein is CASSLYPLLHEQYF.

A single count supports this clone. The chain uses TRBV4-1 and TRBJ2-1; 9 positions match TRBD1. V lost 3 bases and J lost 4; bases outside the gene matches: 10. This CDR3 has 17 residues. The germline gives CDR1 MGHRA, CDR2 YSYEKL. CDR3 sequence (DNA): TGCGCCAGCAGCCACCTACCCGGGACAGGGTTTTACAATGAGCAGTTCTTC. It specifies CASSHLPGTGFYNEQFF.